This TCR beta chain was identified in a study of control samples from healthy donors and cancer patients. CDR3 length: 13 amino acids. The junction had 3 bases not matched to a gene; V was cut back by 5 bases and J by 4 bases. Germline CDR1 SEHNR, CDR2 FQNEAQ (reference sequence). Some clones are missing from TCRdb's copy, which holds only in-frame ones; the method was immunoSEQ multiplex PCR. The data hold 110,000 or so clones, with approximately 84% observed a single time. The chain recombines TRBV7-9 with TRBJ2-3; 7 bases match TRBD1. The receptor's source is a man younger than 35 in good health. The sample taken for sequencing was blood. This CDR3 is CASSEQGSDTQYF. CDR3 in DNA: TGTGCCAGCAGCGAACAGGGGTCAGATACGCAGTATTTT.